What follows are 22 T cell receptor beta chains derived from one specimen sequenced in a study of T cell repertoires in cytomegalovirus infection. In TCRdb, the reads were re-called with MiXCR into one record per CDR3 protein. The sample records almost 500,000 distinct CDR3 sequences, around 11% being singletons. Sequencing input: PBMCs. These receptors all come from a human donor in good health (CMV status not recorded). Some clones in this sample may be carry-over from other donors' samples.

As for this clonotype: With a much larger clone just one base away, this may be a read error. The V call is TRBV5-1, the J call TRBJ2-2, with D unclear. The CDR3 is 15 amino acids. V lost 0 bases, J lost 4 bases, and 10 bases lay in between. The V gene's germline CDR1 is SGHRS and CDR2 YFSETQ. The CDR3: CASSLARSGTGELFF. CDR3 sequence (DNA): TGCGCCAGCAGCTTGGCCCGTAGTGGCACCGGGGAGCTGTTTTTT.

This clonotype was detected a few times. The rearrangement joins TRBV7-9 to TRBJ1-5, with D possibly being TRBD1 (5 bases). CDR1 is SEHNR, CDR2 FQNEAQ, per germline (reference sequence). This CDR3 region has 13 residues. V was trimmed by 5 bases and J by 7 bases, leaving 12 bases between them. CDR3 in amino acids: CASSPSDSQPQHF. The CDR3 nucleotides read TGTGCCAGCAGCCCAAGCGACAGCCAGCCCCAGCATTTT.

This clonotype was detected ten times or more. The chain has TRBV5-1 and TRBJ1-1, with 7 positions matching TRBD1. J lost 0 bases, V lost 3 bases, and 2 bases had no gene match. CDR1 and CDR2 from the germline V gene are SGHRS and YFSETQ. The CDR3 covers 14 residues. This CDR3 is CASSSGQLNTEAFF. The CDR3 region has the DNA TGCGCCAGCAGCTCGGGACAGTTGAACACTGAAGCTTTCTTT.

This clonotype occurred a few times. V gene TRBV12-3 or TRBV12-4 combines with J gene TRBJ1-1; D unclear. The CDR3 spans 14 residues. Deletions cut 1 base from V and 11 bases from J, with 17 bases between. The CDR3 bases are TGTGCCAGCAGTTTAGTTCGGGCCGGGGTCGGGGCTTTCTTT. Its translation: CASSLVRAGVGAFF.

In its sample, this clonotype was seen many times. This rearrangement joins TRBV27 to TRBJ2-7, with 9 positions matching TRBD1. Losses at the gene ends were 2 bases for V and 4 bases for J; bases not matched to a gene: 6. The CDR3 is 15 amino acids. Germline V gene sequence: CDR1 MNHEY, CDR2 SMNVEV (reference sequence). This chain's CDR3 is CASSLLGQGRYEQYF. The CDR3 DNA reads TGTGCCAGCAGTTTACTCGGACAGGGGAGGTACGAGCAGTACTTC.

This clonotype came up many times. The rearrangement links TRBV5-8 to TRBJ2-7, with 10 bases identical to TRBD2. V shed 1 base and J 5 bases; nucleotides not matched to a gene: 3. Germline V gives CDR1 SGHTS, CDR2 YDEGEE. The CDR3 runs 14 residues. The CDR3 protein is CASSLTSGNDEQYF. CDR3 in DNA: TGTGCCAGCAGCTTGACTAGCGGGAATGACGAGCAGTACTTC. The whole variable domain, filled in from reference TRBV5-8 and TRBJ2-7, reads EAGVTQSPTHLIKTRGQQATLRCSPISGHTSVYWYQQALGLGLQFLLWYDEGEERNRGNFPPRFSGRQFPNYSSELNVNALELEDSALYLCASSLTSGNDEQYFGPGTRLTVT.

The CDR3 loop reads CASSQDDSITGDEQYF. The CDR3 DNA follows: TGTGCCAGCAGCCAAGATGATTCCATTACAGGGGACGAGCAGTACTTC. The chain is built from TRBV14 and TRBJ2-7, with 7 bases matching TRBD1. Germline V gives CDR1 SGHDN, CDR2 FVKESK. The CDR3 has 16 amino acids. V shed 0 bases, J shed 5 bases, and the junction held 10 bases outside the gene matches.

This clonotype was counted many times. Its ends do not fully match the called genes, so a read error is possible. The CDR3: CASSLEVGELFF. The CDR3 nucleotides read TGTGCCAGCAGCTTAGAGGTCGGGGAGCTGTTTTTT. The chain combines TRBV12-3 or TRBV12-4 with TRBJ2-2; D is unclear. The CDR3 sequence is 12 residues long.

In this sample, this clonotype turned up many times. The J gene is TRBJ2-2, the V gene TRBV7-2; 14 bases map to TRBD2. CDR1 SGHTA and CDR2 FQGNSA come from the germline V gene. V lost 5 bases, J lost 1 base, and 12 bases stayed unmatched. The CDR3 is 20 residues long. The CDR3: CASSKPRTSGRSMNTGELFF. For the CDR3, the DNA is TGTGCCAGCAGCAAACCCAGGACTAGCGGGAGGTCGATGAACACCGGGGAGCTGTTTTTT.

This clonotype was counted between two and nine times. The gene calls are TRBV9 and TRBJ2-3; D might be TRBD2 (6 bases). In germline, CDR1 is SGDLS, CDR2 YYNGEE. The ends were cut back, 6 bases at V and 6 bases at J, with 20 bases in the middle. The CDR3 spans 15 residues. The CDR3 bases are TGTGCCAGCAACCAATTTGGGGGGATCGCCGATACGCAGTATTTT. This sequence encodes CASNQFGGIADTQYF.

This rearrangement joins TRBV29-1 to TRBJ2-1, with 13 nucleotides matching TRBD2. V gave up 8 bases and J gave up 3 bases; unmatched junction bases: 25. Germline loops: CDR1 SQVTM, CDR2 ANQGSEA. The CDR3 consists of 21 residues. The CDR3 sequence: CSHKGGGTSGTQPSFYNEQFF. For the CDR3, the DNA is TGCAGCCATAAGGGAGGGGGGACTAGCGGGACCCAGCCTAGCTTCTACAATGAGCAGTTCTTC.

At least ten counts were recorded for this clonotype. The genes are TRBV11-2 and TRBJ2-1, with TRBD1 matching 9 bases. CDR3 size: 17 residues. CDR1 and CDR2 (germline): SGHAT, FQNNGV. With 3 bases clipped from V and 4 bases from J, the junction kept 10 bases outside the gene matches. The chain's CDR3 is CASSFFPGQGIYNEQFF. The CDR3 nucleotides read TGTGCCAGCAGCTTTTTCCCGGGACAGGGCATATACAATGAGCAGTTCTTC.

The rearrangement uses TRBV13 and TRBJ2-2; no firm D call. Trimming shortened V by 5 bases and J by 4 bases, and 11 bases separated the two germline ends. The CDR3 runs to 14 residues. The V gene's germline CDR1 is PRHDT and CDR2 FYEKMQ (reference sequence). The CDR3 DNA reads TGTGCCAGCAGCCCCTTCGGAATCACCGGGGAGCTGTTTTTT. Its protein is CASSPFGITGELFF.

This clonotype was counted many times. This rearrangement joins TRBV27 to TRBJ2-5; the match to TRBD2 covers 7 bases. This CDR3 is 17 amino acids long. Germline V gives CDR1 MNHEY, CDR2 SMNVEV (reference sequence). Germline trimming cut 6 bases from V and 3 bases from J; bases unmatched to any gene: 16. This chain's CDR3 is CASSSLRGSGPEETQYF. CDR3 in DNA: TGTGCCAGCAGCTCCCTCCGGGGTAGCGGGCCTGAAGAGACCCAGTACTTC.

The count of this clonotype is one. A much larger clone lies one base from this, so it may be a read error. V usage is TRBV2 and J usage is TRBJ2-7, with D possibly called TRBD1 or TRBD2 (5 bases each). The germline V gene encodes CDR1 SNHLY and CDR2 FYNNEI. V lost 3 bases and J lost 6, with 12 bases in between. The CDR3 is made up of 13 amino acids. The CDR3 coding sequence is TGTGCCAGCAGTGAGGGGGAACCGGGCGAGCAGTACTTC. Its translation: CASSEGEPGEQYF. The entire variable domain, with the rest obtained from reference TRBV2 and TRBJ2-7, is as follows: EPEVTQTPSHQVTQMGQEVILRCVPISNHLYFYWYRQILGQKVEFLVSFYNNEISEKSEIFDDQFSVERPDGSNFTLKIRSTKLEDSAMYFCASSEGEPGEQYFGPGTRLTVT.

This sequence joins TRBV20-1 and TRBJ2-1; D call uncertain. CDR1 and CDR2 from the germline V gene are DFQATT and SNEGSKA (reference sequence). The CDR3 spans 13 residues. With 0 bases removed from V and 7 bases from J, the gap between germline ends came to 10 bases. The DNA of the CDR3 is TGCAGTGCTAGAGATCGACTTCCAAATGAGCAGTTCTTC. It specifies CSARDRLPNEQFF.

The sample holds a few counts of this clonotype. The V call is TRBV6-5, the J call TRBJ2-7; D uncertain. Germline loops: CDR1 MNHEY, CDR2 SVGAGI. The CDR3 covers 12 residues. The germline V and J ends were trimmed by 7 bases and 3 bases, with 10 bases remaining between them. This CDR3 is CASTSISYEQYF. The CDR3 DNA follows: TGTGCCAGCACGTCCATAAGCTACGAGCAGTACTTC.

The genes are TRBV11-2 and TRBJ2-3, with D unresolved. V lost 3 bases to trimming and J lost 0 bases, with 13 bases between them. This CDR3 contains 16 residues. In germline, CDR1 is SGHAT, CDR2 FQNNGV. CDR3 amino acids: CASSLSGLGSTDTQYF. CDR3 DNA: TGTGCCAGCAGCTTGTCGGGCTTGGGGAGCACAGATACGCAGTATTTT.

The chain carries TRBV18 and TRBJ1-2; D perhaps matches TRBD1 (6 bases). This CDR3 is 15 amino acids long. Per germline, CDR1 KGHSH and CDR2 LQKENI. Trimming removed 2 bases at V and 4 bases at J, with 14 bases between. The CDR3 protein is CASSPSPGQIYGYTF. The CDR3 DNA reads as TGTGCCAGCTCACCATCCCCGGGACAAATCTATGGCTACACCTTC.

The chain is built from TRBV5-1 and TRBJ1-5, with 8 nucleotides matching TRBD1. CDR3 length equals 14 residues. Germline trimming cut 0 bases from V and 5 bases from J; bases unmatched to any gene: 1. Per the germline V gene, CDR1 is SGHRS and CDR2 is YFSETQ. Here the CDR3 reads CASSLEGQDQPQHF. As DNA, the CDR3 is TGCGCCAGCAGCTTGGAGGGACAGGATCAGCCCCAGCATTTT.

Many counts were recorded for this clonotype. The V and J genes are TRBV7-7 and TRBJ2-3, with D unclear. The CDR3 sequence is 15 residues long. The V and J ends lost 5 bases and 0 bases respectively, with 12 bases between them. CDR1 is SSHAT, CDR2 FNYEAQ, per germline (reference sequence). CDR3 sequence reads: CASSVTFSSTDTQYF. DNA of the CDR3: TGTGCCAGCAGCGTAACCTTTTCTAGCACAGATACGCAGTATTTT.

The sample holds many counts of this clonotype. The chain employs TRBV10-3 and TRBJ2-1; D unclear. V was cut by 6 bases and J by 4 bases, with 4 bases left in between. The CDR3 is made up of 11 amino acids. In germline, CDR1 is ENHRY, CDR2 SYGVKD. The CDR3 nucleotides are TGTGCCATCAGGGATTACAATGAGCAGTTCTTC. The encoded protein is CAIRDYNEQFF.